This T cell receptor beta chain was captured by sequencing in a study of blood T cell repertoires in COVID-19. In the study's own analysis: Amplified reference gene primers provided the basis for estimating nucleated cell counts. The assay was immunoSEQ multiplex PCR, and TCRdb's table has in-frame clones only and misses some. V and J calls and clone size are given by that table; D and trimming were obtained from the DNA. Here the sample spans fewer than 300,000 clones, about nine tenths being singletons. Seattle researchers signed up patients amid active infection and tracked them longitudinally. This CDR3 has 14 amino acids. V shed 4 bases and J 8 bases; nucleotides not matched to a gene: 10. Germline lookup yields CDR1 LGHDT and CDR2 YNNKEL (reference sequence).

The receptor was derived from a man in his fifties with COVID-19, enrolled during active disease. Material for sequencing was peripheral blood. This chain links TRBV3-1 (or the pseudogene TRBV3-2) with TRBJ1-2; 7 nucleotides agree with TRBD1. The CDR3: CASSLRQGMLGYTF. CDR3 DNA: TGTGCCAGCAGCCTTCGACAGGGTATGCTAGGCTACACCTTC.